These 15 T cell receptor beta chains were sequenced from one sample in a study of CXCR3-negative and CXCR3-positive naive CD8 T cells. Which antigens these TCRs recognize remains unknown. The authors prepared UMI-labeled TRB cDNA libraries by 5' RACE. TCRdb derives one entry per CDR3 protein from the 5' RACE reads, leaving out DNA. This sample lists some 130,000 distinct CDR3 sequences; its ten largest clones have 0.5% to 0.6%. General study findings and limits: Naive cells positive for CXCR3 carried more hydrophobic TRB CDR3s than CXCR3-negative ones.

The specimen was naive CXCR3+ CD8+ T cells from blood. Subset: CD45RO-CCR7+CD27+CD95- naive CD8+ T cells expressing CXCR3 (TNR3+). These receptors were taken from a human donor in good health. Some clones in this sample may be carry-over from other donors' samples.

The rearrangement joins TRBV12-2 to TRBJ1-1. TRBV12-2 is an annotated pseudogene. The CDR3 totals 12 residues. The CDR3 reads CASRLPGREAFF.

The V gene is TRBV7-8, the J gene TRBJ2-3. From germline, CDR1 is SGHVS and CDR2 FQNEAQ. The CDR3 sequence is 14 residues long. The chain's CDR3 is CASAKLGFPDTQYF.

The chain is built from TRBV4-3 and TRBJ2-5. The CDR3 runs to 16 residues. The V gene's germline CDR1 is LGHNA and CDR2 YSLEER. Here the CDR3 reads CASSQDLGTIQETQYF.

This chain links TRBV28 with TRBJ1-5; without DNA, the TCRdb call of TRBD1 cannot be checked. The germline V gene encodes CDR1 MDHEN and CDR2 SYDVKM. The CDR3 runs to 16 residues. This chain's CDR3 is CATSLGVGQGGQPQHF. The full variable domain, rest sourced from reference TRBV28 and TRBJ1-5, is DVKVTQSSRYLVKRTGEKVFLECVQDMDHENMFWYRQDPGLGLRLIYFSYDVKMKEKGDIPEGYSVSREKKERFSLILESASTNQTSMYLCATSLGVGQGGQPQHFGDGTRLSIL.

The V and J genes are TRBV4-3 and TRBJ1-4. Germline V gene data show CDR1 as LGHNA and CDR2 as YSLEER. The CDR3 sequence is 15 residues long. The CDR3 spells CASSQDRFGNEKLFF.

The chain uses TRBV19 and TRBJ2-2; TCRdb proposes TRBD1, but this gene call is untestable without DNA. The CDR3 has 13 amino acids. Germline CDR1 reads LNHDA; CDR2 reads SQIVND (reference sequence). The CDR3 region is CASRPWDTGELFF.

This chain links TRBV7-9 with TRBJ2-7; the TCRdb D gene call, TRBD1, has no DNA to confirm it. Germline CDR1 SEHNR, CDR2 FQNEAQ (reference sequence). The CDR3 has 11 amino acids. The CDR3 region is CASRTGFEQYF.

V is TRBV10-3 and J is TRBJ2-3; TCRdb gives TRBD2 as the D gene, but with no DNA this cannot be confirmed. This CDR3 is built from 16 residues. The germline V gene has CDR1 ENHRY and CDR2 SYGVKD. The CDR3 reads CAISESGQGHTDTQYF.

The CDR3 is CASSQPIAGVPYEQYF. The genes are TRBV3-1 and TRBJ2-7; checking the TCRdb D call of TRBD2 is not possible without DNA. Germline V gives CDR1 LGHDT, CDR2 YNNKEL (reference sequence). This CDR3 spans 16 amino acids.

The V call is TRBV6-5, the J call TRBJ2-1. Germline CDR1 is MNHEY and CDR2 is SVGAGI. This CDR3 contains 13 residues. This CDR3 reads CASSYVTAHEQFF.

This chain links TRBV29-1 with TRBJ2-2; the TCRdb D gene call, TRBD1, has no DNA to confirm it. This CDR3 spans 15 amino acids. Per germline, CDR1 SQVTM and CDR2 ANQGSEA. The CDR3 protein is CSVERADRNTGELFF.

The chain links TRBV11-2 to TRBJ2-5; no DNA is available, so the TRBD1 call from TCRdb remains unchecked. The CDR3 has 15 amino acids. Germline V lookup: CDR1 SGHAT, CDR2 FQNNGV. Here the CDR3 reads CASSPVRLAPWPQYF.

The chain recombines TRBV7-6 with TRBJ1-5; TCRdb selects TRBD1, and the lack of DNA leaves this call unchecked. Germline CDR1 reads SGHVS; CDR2 reads FNYEAQ. CDR3 length: 16 residues. The CDR3 reads CASSSQGVASNQPQHF.

The chain uses TRBV5-1 and TRBJ2-7; the D call from TCRdb, TRBD2, cannot be confirmed without DNA. Germline CDR1 SGHRS, CDR2 YFSETQ. CDR3 size: 14 residues. CDR3 amino acids: CASSALADSYEQYF.

The chain's CDR3 is CASSSYRTGSYEQYF. The V and J genes are TRBV6-6 and TRBJ2-7; TCRdb designates TRBD1, a call that cannot be tested without DNA. This CDR3 has 15 amino acids. Germline CDR1 and CDR2: MNHNY and SVGAGI (reference sequence).